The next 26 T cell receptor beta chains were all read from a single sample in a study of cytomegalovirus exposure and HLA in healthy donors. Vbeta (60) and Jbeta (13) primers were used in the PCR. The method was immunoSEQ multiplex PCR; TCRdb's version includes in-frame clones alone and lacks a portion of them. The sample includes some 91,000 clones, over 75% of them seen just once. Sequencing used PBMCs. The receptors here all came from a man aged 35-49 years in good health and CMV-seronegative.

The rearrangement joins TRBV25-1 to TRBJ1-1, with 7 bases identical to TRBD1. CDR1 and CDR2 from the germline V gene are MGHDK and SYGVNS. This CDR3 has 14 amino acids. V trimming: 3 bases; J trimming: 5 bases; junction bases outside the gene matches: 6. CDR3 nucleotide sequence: TGTGCCAGCAGTGAGACAGGGTTGAGGACTGAAGCTTTCTTT. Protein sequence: CASSETGLRTEAFF. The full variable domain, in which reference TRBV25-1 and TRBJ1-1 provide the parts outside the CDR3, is EADIYQTPRYLVIGTGKKITLECSQTMGHDKMYWYQQDPGMELHLIHYSYGVNSTEKGDLSSESTVSRIRTEHFPLTLESARPSHTSQYLCASSETGLRTEAFFGQGTRLTVV.

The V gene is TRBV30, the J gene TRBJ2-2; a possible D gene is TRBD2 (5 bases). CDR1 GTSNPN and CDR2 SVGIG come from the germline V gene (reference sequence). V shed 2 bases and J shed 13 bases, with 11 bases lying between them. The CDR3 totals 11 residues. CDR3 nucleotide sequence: TGTGCCTGGAGTCCCCAACGGGGGCTGTTTTTT. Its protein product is CAWSPQRGLFF.

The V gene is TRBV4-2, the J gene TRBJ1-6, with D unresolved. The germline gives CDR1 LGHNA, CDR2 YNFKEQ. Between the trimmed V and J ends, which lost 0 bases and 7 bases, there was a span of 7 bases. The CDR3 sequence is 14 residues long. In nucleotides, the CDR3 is TGTGCCAGCAGCCAAGAAGCGGAAAATTCACCCCTCCACTTT. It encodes CASSQEAENSPLHF.

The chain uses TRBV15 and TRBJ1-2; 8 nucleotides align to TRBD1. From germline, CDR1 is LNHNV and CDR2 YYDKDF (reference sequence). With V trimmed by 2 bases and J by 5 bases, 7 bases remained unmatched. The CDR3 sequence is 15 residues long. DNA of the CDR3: TGTGCCACCAGCAGAAAAACAGGGGGTGGTTATGGCTACACCTTC. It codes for CATSRKTGGGYGYTF.

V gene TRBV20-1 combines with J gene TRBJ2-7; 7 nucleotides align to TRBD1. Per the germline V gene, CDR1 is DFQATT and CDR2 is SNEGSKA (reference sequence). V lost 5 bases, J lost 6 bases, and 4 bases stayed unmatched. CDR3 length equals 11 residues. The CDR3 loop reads CSAEGGLEQYF. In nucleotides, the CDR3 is TGCAGTGCTGAAGGGGGCCTCGAGCAGTACTTC.

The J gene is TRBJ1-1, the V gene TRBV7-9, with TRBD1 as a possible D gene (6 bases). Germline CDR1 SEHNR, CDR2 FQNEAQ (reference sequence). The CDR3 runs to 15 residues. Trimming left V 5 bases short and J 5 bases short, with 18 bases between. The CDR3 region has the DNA TGTGCCAGCAGCCTCCTACAGGGTATAAGGACTGAAGCTTTCTTT. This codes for CASSLLQGIRTEAFF.

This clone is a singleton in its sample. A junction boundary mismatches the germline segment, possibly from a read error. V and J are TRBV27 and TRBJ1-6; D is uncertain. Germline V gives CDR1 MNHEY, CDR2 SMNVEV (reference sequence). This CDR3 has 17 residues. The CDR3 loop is CTSSIDRMSSYNSPLHF. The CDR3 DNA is TGTACCAGCAGTATTGATAGAATGAGCTCCTATAATTCACCCCTCCACTTT.

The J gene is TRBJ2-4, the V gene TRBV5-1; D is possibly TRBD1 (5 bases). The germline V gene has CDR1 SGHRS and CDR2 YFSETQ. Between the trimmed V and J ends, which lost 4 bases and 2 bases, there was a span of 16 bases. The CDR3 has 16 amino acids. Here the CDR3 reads CASSPPRDGSKNIQYF. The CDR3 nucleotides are TGCGCCAGCAGCCCGCCCAGGGATGGGTCCAAAAACATTCAGTACTTC. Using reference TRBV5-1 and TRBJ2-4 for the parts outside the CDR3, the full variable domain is KAGVTQTPRYLIKTRGQQVTLSCSPISGHRSVSWYQQTPGQGLQFLFEYFSETQRNKGNFPGRFSGRQFSNSRSEMNVSTLELGDSALYLCASSPPRDGSKNIQYFGAGTRLSVL.

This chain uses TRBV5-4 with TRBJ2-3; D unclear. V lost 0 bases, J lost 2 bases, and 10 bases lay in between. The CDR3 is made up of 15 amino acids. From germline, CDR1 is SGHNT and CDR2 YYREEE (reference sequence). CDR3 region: CASSLGLDLTDTQYF. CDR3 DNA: TGTGCCAGCAGCTTGGGGCTAGACCTCACAGATACGCAGTATTTT.

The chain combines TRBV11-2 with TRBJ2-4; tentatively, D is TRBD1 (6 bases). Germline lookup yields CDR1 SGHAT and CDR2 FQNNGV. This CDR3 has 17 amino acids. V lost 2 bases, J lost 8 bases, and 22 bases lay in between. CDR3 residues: CASSLLGRAWGRDIQYF. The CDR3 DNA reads TGTGCCAGCAGCTTACTGGGTCGGGCGTGGGGGCGGGACATTCAGTACTTC. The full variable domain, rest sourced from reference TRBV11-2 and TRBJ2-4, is EAGVAQSPRYKIIEKRQSVAFWCNPISGHATLYWYQQILGQGPKLLIQFQNNGVVDDSQLPKDRFSAERLKGVDSTLKIQPAKLEDSAVYLCASSLLGRAWGRDIQYFGAGTRLSVL.

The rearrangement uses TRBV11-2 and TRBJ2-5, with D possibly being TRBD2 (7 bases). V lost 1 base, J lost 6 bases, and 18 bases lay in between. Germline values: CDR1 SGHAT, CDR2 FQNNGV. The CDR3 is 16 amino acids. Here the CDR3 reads CASSLGGPGGVKTQYF. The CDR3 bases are TGTGCCAGCAGCTTAGGGGGACCGGGGGGCGTGAAGACCCAGTACTTC.

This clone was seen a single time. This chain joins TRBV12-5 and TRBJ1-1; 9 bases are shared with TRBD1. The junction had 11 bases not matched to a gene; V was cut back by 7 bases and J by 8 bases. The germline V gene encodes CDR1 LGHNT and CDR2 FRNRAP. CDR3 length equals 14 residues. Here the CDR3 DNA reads TGTGCTAGTGCCCATGCAGCCGGGACAGGGGAAGCTTTCTTT. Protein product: CASAHAAGTGEAFF.

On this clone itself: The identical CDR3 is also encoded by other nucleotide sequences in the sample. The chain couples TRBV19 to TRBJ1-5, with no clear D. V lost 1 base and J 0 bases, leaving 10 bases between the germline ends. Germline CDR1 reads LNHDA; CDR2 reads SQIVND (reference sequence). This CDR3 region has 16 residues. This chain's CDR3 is CASSIVRLDSNQPQHF. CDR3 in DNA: TGTGCCAGTAGTATAGTCAGGCTCGATAGCAATCAGCCCCAGCATTTT.

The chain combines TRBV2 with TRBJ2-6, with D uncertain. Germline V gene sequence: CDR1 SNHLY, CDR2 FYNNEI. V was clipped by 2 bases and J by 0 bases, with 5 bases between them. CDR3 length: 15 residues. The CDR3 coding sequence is TGTGCCAGCAGTGAATCGCGCTCTGGGGCCAACGTCCTGACTTTC. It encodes CASSESRSGANVLTF.

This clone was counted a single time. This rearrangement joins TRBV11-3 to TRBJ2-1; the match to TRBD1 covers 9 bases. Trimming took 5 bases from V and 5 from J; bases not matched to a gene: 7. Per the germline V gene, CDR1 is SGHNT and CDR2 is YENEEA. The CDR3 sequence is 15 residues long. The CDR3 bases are TGTGCCAGCAGCGACGGACAGGGGAACAACAATGAGCAGTTCTTC. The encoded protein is CASSDGQGNNNEQFF.

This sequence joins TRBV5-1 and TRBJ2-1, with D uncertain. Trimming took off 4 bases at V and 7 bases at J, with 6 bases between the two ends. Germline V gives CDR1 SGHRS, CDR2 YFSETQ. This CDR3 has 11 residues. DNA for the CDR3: TGCGCCAGCAGCCTCGGTAATGAGCAGTTCTTC. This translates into CASSLGNEQFF. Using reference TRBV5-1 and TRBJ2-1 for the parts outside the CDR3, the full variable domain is KAGVTQTPRYLIKTRGQQVTLSCSPISGHRSVSWYQQTPGQGLQFLFEYFSETQRNKGNFPGRFSGRQFSNSRSEMNVSTLELGDSALYLCASSLGNEQFFGPGTRLTVL.

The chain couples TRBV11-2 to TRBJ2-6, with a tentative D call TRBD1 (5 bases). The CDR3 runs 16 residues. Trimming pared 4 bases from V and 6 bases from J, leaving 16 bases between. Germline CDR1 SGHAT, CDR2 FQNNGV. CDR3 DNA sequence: TGTGCCAGCAGCTCATTTGGCAGGGCGATGGCCAACGTCCTGACTTTC. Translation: CASSSFGRAMANVLTF.

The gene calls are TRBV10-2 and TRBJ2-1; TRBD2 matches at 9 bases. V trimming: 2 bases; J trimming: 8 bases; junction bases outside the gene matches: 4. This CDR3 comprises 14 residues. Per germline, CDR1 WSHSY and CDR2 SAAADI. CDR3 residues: CASSEAGGPYEQFF. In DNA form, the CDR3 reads TGCGCCAGCAGTGAGGCGGGGGGGCCCTATGAGCAGTTCTTC.

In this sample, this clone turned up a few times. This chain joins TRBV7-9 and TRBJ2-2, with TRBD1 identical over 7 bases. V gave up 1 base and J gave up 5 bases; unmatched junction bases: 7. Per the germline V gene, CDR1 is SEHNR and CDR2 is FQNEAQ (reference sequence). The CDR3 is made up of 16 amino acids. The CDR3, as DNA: TGTGCCAGCAGCTTAGGGGGGACAGTCCCTACCGGGGAGCTGTTTTTT. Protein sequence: CASSLGGTVPTGELFF.

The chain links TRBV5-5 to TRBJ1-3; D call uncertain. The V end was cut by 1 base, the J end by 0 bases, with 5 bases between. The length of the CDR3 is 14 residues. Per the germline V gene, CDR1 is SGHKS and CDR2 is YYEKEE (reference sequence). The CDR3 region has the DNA TGTGCCAGCAGCTTGCGAGTCTCTGGAAACACCATATATTTT. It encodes CASSLRVSGNTIYF.

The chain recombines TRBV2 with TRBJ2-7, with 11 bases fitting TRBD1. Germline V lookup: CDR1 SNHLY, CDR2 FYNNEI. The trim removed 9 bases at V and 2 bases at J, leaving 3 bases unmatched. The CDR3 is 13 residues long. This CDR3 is CASRTGGTYEQYF. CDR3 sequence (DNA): TGTGCCAGTAGGACAGGGGGCACCTACGAGCAGTACTTC.

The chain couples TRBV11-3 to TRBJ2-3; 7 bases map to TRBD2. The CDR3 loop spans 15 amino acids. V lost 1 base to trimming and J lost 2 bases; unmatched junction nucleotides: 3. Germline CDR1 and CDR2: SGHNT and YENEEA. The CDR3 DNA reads TGTGCCAGCAGCTTAGCTGGGACTAACACAGATACGCAGTATTTT. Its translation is CASSLAGTNTDTQYF.

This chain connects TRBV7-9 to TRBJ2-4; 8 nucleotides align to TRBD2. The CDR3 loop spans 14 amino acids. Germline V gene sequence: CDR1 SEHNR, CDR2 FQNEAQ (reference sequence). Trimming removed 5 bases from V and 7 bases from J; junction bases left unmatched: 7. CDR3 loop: CASSPGGATNIQYF. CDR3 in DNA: TGTGCCAGCAGCCCGGGGGGGGCAACGAACATTCAGTACTTC.

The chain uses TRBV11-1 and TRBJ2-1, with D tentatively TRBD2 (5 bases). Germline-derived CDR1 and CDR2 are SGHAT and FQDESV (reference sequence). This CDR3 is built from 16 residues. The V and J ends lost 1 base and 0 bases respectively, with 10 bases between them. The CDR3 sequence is CASSLVRDDSYNEQFF. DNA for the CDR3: TGTGCCAGCAGCTTAGTCCGGGATGACTCCTACAATGAGCAGTTCTTC.

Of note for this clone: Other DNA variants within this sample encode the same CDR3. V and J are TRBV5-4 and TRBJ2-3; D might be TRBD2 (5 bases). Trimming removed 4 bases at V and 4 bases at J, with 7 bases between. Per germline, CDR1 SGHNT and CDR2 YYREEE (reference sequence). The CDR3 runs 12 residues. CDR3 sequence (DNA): TGTGCCAGCAGCCGGGGTCCAGATACGCAGTATTTT. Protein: CASSRGPDTQYF.

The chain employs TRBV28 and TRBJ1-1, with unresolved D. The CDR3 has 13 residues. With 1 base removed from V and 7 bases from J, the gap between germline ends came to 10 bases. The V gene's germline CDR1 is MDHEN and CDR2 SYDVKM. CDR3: CASSLYSGGEAFF. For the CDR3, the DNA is TGTGCCAGCAGTTTATACTCCGGAGGTGAAGCTTTCTTT.